The entry that follows covers one T cell receptor (beta chain) sequence. The data stem from a study of T cell changes during pregnancy in multiple sclerosis. Measured with immunoSEQ multiplex PCR; TCRdb has only the in-frame clones, and not every one. The sample has 55,000 to 80,000 clones, about 94% seen once. The TCR comes from a female donor with multiple sclerosis, enrolled in a pregnancy study. The specimen was peripheral blood, collected in the third trimester of pregnancy.

The CDR3: CASSLLVGSPDTQYF. The CDR3 DNA sequence: TGTGCCAGCAGCCTACTAGTGGGCTCTCCAGATACGCAGTATTTT. The chain links TRBV7-2 to TRBJ2-3; the D gene is possibly TRBD2 (5 bases). Looked up from germline, CDR1 is SGHTA and CDR2 is FQGNSA. The CDR3 spans 15 residues. V shed 5 bases and J shed 4 bases, with 16 bases lying between them.